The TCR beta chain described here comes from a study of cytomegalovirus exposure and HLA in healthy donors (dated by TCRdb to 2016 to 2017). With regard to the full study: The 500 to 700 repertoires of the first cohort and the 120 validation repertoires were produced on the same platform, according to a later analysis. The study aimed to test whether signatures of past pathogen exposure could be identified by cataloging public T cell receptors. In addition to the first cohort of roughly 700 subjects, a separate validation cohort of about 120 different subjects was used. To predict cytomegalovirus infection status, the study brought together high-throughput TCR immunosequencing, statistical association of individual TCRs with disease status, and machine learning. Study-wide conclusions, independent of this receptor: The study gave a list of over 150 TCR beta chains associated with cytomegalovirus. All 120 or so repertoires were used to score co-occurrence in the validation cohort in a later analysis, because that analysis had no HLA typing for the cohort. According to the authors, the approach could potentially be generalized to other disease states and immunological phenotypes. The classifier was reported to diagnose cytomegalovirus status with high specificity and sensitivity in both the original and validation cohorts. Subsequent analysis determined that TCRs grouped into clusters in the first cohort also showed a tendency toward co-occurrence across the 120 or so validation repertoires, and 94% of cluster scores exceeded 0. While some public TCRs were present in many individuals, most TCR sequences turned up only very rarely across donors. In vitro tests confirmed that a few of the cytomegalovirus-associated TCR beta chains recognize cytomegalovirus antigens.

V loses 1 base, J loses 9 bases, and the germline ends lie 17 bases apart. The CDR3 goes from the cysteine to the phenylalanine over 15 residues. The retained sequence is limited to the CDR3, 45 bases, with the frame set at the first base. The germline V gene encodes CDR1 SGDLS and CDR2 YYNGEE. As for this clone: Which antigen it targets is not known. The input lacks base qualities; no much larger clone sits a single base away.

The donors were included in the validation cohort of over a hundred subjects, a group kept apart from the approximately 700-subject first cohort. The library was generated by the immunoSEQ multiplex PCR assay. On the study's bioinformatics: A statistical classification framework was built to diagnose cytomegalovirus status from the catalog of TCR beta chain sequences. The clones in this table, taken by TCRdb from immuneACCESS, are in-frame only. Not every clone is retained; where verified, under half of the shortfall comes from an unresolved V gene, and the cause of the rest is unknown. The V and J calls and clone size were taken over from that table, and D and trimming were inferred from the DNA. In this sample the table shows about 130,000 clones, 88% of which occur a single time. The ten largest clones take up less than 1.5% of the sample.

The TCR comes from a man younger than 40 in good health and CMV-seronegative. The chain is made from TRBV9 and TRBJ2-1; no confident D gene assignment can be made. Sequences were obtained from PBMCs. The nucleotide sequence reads TGTGCCAGCAGCGTATCGGGTGCCGCGTTTAGTGAGCAGTTCTTC. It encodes CASSVSGAAFSEQFF.